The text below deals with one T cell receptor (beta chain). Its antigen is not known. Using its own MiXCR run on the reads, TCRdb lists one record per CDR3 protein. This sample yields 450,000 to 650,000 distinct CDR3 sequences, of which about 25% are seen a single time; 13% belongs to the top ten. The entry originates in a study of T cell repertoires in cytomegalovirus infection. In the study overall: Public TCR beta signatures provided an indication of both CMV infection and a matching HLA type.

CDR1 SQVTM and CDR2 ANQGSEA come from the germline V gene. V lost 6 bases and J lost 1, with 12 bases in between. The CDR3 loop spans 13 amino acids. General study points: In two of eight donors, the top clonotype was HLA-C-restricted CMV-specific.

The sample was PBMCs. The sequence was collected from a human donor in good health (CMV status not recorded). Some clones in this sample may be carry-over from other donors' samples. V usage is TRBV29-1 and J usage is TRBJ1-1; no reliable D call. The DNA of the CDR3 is TGCAGCGTATACGGAGGGAAGAACACTGAAGCTTTCTTT. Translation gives CSVYGGKNTEAFF.